The rows below give T cell receptor beta chains drawn from one sample of a study of breast tumors, draining lymph nodes, adjacent tissues. TCRdb recomputed calls from the multiplex PCR reads with MiXCR, one row per CDR3 protein. Among about 230,000 distinct CDR3 sequences listed, about 30% were seen once. The sample was axillary lymph node tissue. These receptor sequences come from a female donor with breast cancer. Some clones in this sample may be carry-over from other donors' samples. Both conserved end residues are part of each CDR3. The D gene is left open where the match is weak. Clone size, where shown, is once, few, many, or a class for clones that have expanded.

17	TRBV9	TRBJ2-5	TRBD2	many	CASSTSGWGEGQETQYF	TGTGCCAGCAGCACCAGCGGATGGGGGGAGGGGCAAGAGACCCAGTACTTC
17	TRBV5-1	TRBJ1-6	TRBD1	once	CASSLDDRGWDNSPLHF	TGCGCCAGCAGCTTGGATGACAGGGGTTGGGACAATTCACCCCTCCACTTT
14	TRBV29-1	TRBJ1-2	NA	NA	CSVDHPGVDHGYTF	TGCAGCGTTGATCACCCAGGGGTCGATCATGGCTACACGTTC
11	TRBV24-1	TRBJ1-2	NA	NA	CATSEGYGYTF	TGTGCCACCAGTGAGGGCTATGGCTACACCTTC
15	TRBV20-1	TRBJ1-1	NA	NA	CSARWGGPMNTEAFF	TGCAGTGCTAGATGGGGGGGACCCATGAACACTGAAGCTTTCTTT
13	TRBV2	TRBJ2-7	NA	many	CASKEWGSYEQYF	TGTGCCAGCAAGGAGTGGGGCTCCTACGAGCAGTACTTC
15	TRBV7-6	TRBJ1-4	NA	many	CASSLSGRVEEKLFF	TGTGCCAGCAGCTTAAGCGGCAGGGTGGAGGAAAAACTGTTTTTT
14	TRBV29-1	TRBJ2-5	TRBD2	many	CSVGGLAGGETQYF	TGCAGCGTTGGGGGACTAGCGGGAGGGGAGACCCAGTACTTC
14	TRBV7-9	TRBJ2-6	NA	NA	CASSYRDGANVLTF	TGTGCCAGCAGCTATCGGGATGGGGCCAACGTCCTGACTTTC
13	TRBV29-1	TRBJ2-3	NA	once	CSPVGLARTTQYF	TGCAGTCCCGTAGGCCTAGCGCGGACTACGCAGTATTTT
13	TRBV3-1	TRBJ2-1	NA	many	CASSPRASTEQFF	TGTGCCAGCAGCCCTCGGGCTAGCACTGAGCAGTTCTTC
14	TRBV30	TRBJ2-3	NA	many	CAWSSAGRGDTQYF	TGTGCCTGGAGTTCCGCGGGCCGGGGAGATACGCAGTATTTT
15	TRBV9	TRBJ2-1	NA	few	CASSTSIGSYNEPFF	TGTGCTAGCAGCACTAGCATTGGGTCCTACAATGAGCCGTTCTTC
14	TRBV14	TRBJ2-7	NA	many	CASSQDPEPYEQYF	TGTGCCAGCAGCCAAGATCCGGAACCCTACGAGCAGTACTTC
14	TRBV3-1	TRBJ1-2	NA	NA	CASSRGTENYGYTF	TGTGCCAGCAGCCGAGGGACCGAGAACTATGGCTACACCTTC
15	TRBV4-1	TRBJ1-2	NA	many	CASSQAGGLYYGYTF	TGCGCCAGCAGCCAAGCGGGGGGGTTGTACTATGGCTACACCTTC
16	TRBV20-1	TRBJ2-7	TRBD2	many	CSARGSGRASPYEQYF	TGCAGTGCTAGAGGGAGCGGGAGGGCCTCTCCCTACGAGCAGTACTTC
17	TRBV19	TRBJ2-4	NA	many	CASSIPRGGIAKNIQYF	TGTGCCAGTAGTATACCCCGGGGAGGTATAGCCAAAAACATTCAGTACTTC
15	TRBV18	TRBJ2-1	NA	NA	CASSPVVAVYNEQFF	TGTGCCAGCTCACCAGTCGTAGCGGTCTACAATGAGCAGTTCTTC
15	TRBV13	TRBJ2-5	NA	many	CASSHGGGARETQYF	TGTGCCAGCAGCCATGGGGGGGGGGCCCGAGAGACCCAGTACTTC
15	TRBV4-3	TRBJ2-1	TRBD2	many	CASSPSGSRSYEQFF	TGCGCCAGCAGCCCTAGCGGGAGTCGGTCATATGAGCAGTTCTTC
15	TRBV12-3/TRBV12-4	TRBJ2-3	TRBD2	many	CASSLSGVVGYTQYF	TGTGCCAGCAGTTTAAGCGGGGTGGTAGGATATACGCAGTATTTT
16	TRBV20-1	TRBJ1-5	NA	NA	CSARAIDSYSTRPQHF	TGCAGTGCAAGGGCCATAGACAGTTATTCCACTCGGCCCCAGCATTTT
19	TRBV12-3/TRBV12-4	TRBJ2-3	TRBD2	many	CASSQPGLASLYSTDTQYF	TGTGCCAGCAGCCAACCGGGACTAGCGAGTCTTTATTCCACAGATACGCAGTATTTT
15	TRBV6-1	TRBJ2-5	TRBD1	many	CASSEGTGTMKTQYF	TGTGCCAGCAGTGAAGGGACAGGGACGATGAAGACCCAGTACTTC
17	TRBV5-8	TRBJ2-5	TRBD2	many	CANQKREFSELGETQYF	TGTGCCAACCAAAAGCGGGAGTTTTCGGAGTTGGGCGAGACCCAGTACTTC
15	TRBV9	TRBJ2-1	TRBD1	NA	CARARRDRGRDEQFF	TGTGCTAGAGCTCGCCGGGACAGGGGTAGAGATGAGCAGTTCTTC
14	TRBV28	TRBJ2-2	TRBD2	NA	CASTTGGPSGELFF	TGTGCCAGCACCACGGGAGGGCCGTCCGGGGAGCTGTTTTTT
17	TRBV11-2	TRBJ2-6	NA	many	CASSLVEGLAGANVLTF	TGTGCCAGCAGCTTAGTAGAGGGGTTAGCTGGGGCCAACGTCCTGACTTTC
13	TRBV5-1	TRBJ1-1	NA	NA	CASRVGHNTEAFF	TGCGCCAGCAGGGTAGGACATAACACTGAAGCTTTCTTT
13	TRBV18	TRBJ2-7	NA	many	CASSPPNSYEQYF	TGTGCCAGCTCACCCCCTAACTCCTACGAGCAGTACTTC
14	TRBV29-1	TRBJ2-2	TRBD1	NA	CSVGRTGNTGELFF	TGCAGCGTTGGCAGGACAGGGAACACCGGGGAGCTGTTTTTT
14	TRBV6-5	TRBJ1-1	NA	NA	CASSYVGADTEAFF	TGTGCCAGCAGTTACGTAGGAGCGGACACTGAAGCTTTCTTT